This passage covers 22 T cell receptor beta chains from one sample sequenced in a study of T cell responses to AZD1222 COVID-19 vaccine. Sequencing used immunoSEQ multiplex PCR; TCRdb keeps in-frame clones, though not all of them. The table shows 150,000 or so clones, with 80% to 90% occurring only once. The sample was peripheral blood, taken on day 0 of AZD1222 vaccination. These receptors all stem from an adult in good health.

The chain recombines TRBV5-1 with TRBJ1-1; D possibly corresponds to TRBD1 (6 bases). The germline V gene has CDR1 SGHRS and CDR2 YFSETQ. V lost 3 bases and J lost 4, with 10 bases in between. The CDR3 is 13 amino acids. The CDR3 is CASSSTGPTEAFF. The CDR3 coding sequence is TGCGCCAGCAGCTCCACAGGGCCCACTGAAGCTTTCTTT.

The chain has TRBV5-1 and TRBJ2-3; D might be TRBD1 (6 bases). The CDR3 spans 14 residues. Trimming left V 1 base short and J 3 bases short, with 9 bases between. Germline CDR1 reads SGHRS; CDR2 reads YFSETQ. The CDR3 loop reads CASSLSQGTDTQYF. Here the CDR3 DNA reads TGCGCCAGCAGCTTGTCACAGGGAACAGATACGCAGTATTTT.

The chain joins TRBV5-4 to TRBJ2-7; 11 nucleotides match TRBD2. The V gene's germline CDR1 is SGHNT and CDR2 YYREEE (reference sequence). The CDR3 totals 18 residues. J lost 0 bases, V lost 3 bases, and 11 bases had no gene match. CDR3 DNA sequence: TGTGCCAGCAGCTCCGGGAGTAGCGGGAGGGGGGCCTCCTACGAGCAGTACTTC. Amino acid sequence: CASSSGSSGRGASYEQYF.

The chain is built from TRBV28 and TRBJ1-3; D not resolved. Trimming removed 5 bases from V and 2 bases from J, with 16 bases in between. This CDR3 region has 16 residues. Germline CDR1 MDHEN, CDR2 SYDVKM. The CDR3 DNA sequence: TGTGCCAGCAGTCCCTACCTGAATAGACCTGGAAACACCATATATTTT. This codes for CASSPYLNRPGNTIYF.

This chain connects TRBV30 to TRBJ1-5, with D uncertain. Germline lookup yields CDR1 GTSNPN and CDR2 SVGIG (reference sequence). The V end was cut by 2 bases, the J end by 4 bases, with 15 bases between. The CDR3 runs 15 residues. The DNA of the CDR3 is TGTGCCTGGAGTTTCGGCGGGGTAGGAAATCAGCCCCAGCATTTT. Residues: CAWSFGGVGNQPQHF. Full variable domain (rest looked up from reference TRBV30 and TRBJ1-5): SQTIHQWPATLVQPVGSPLSLECTVEGTSNPNLYWYRQAAGRGLQLLFYSVGIGQISSEVPQNLSASRPQDRQFILSSKKLLLSDSGFYLCAWSFGGVGNQPQHFGDGTRLSIL.

The chain uses TRBV5-1 and TRBJ2-1; possibly TRBD1 for D (5 bases). This CDR3 has 17 residues. Trimming shortened V by 3 bases and J by 0 bases, and 16 bases separated the two germline ends. Germline V lookup: CDR1 SGHRS, CDR2 YFSETQ. This CDR3 reads CASSSRRQGYSYNEQFF. Written as DNA, the CDR3 is TGCGCCAGCAGCTCCCGGCGGCAGGGCTACTCCTACAATGAGCAGTTCTTC.

V is TRBV7-2 and J is TRBJ2-7, with D perhaps matching TRBD1 (6 bases). Trimming shortened V by 5 bases and J by 5 bases, and 16 bases separated the two germline ends. The CDR3 runs to 14 residues. CDR1 SGHTA and CDR2 FQGNSA come from the germline V gene. The CDR3: CASSQSRGIHEQYF. In DNA, the CDR3 is TGTGCCAGCAGCCAGAGCAGGGGAATCCACGAGCAGTACTTC. Supplemented by reference TRBV7-2 and TRBJ2-7, the full variable domain reads GAGVSQSPSNKVTEKGKDVELRCDPISGHTALYWYRQSLGQGLEFLIYFQGNSAPDKSGLPSDRFSAERTGGSVSTLTIQRTQQEDSAVYLCASSQSRGIHEQYFGPGTRLTVT.

The chain employs TRBV6-5 and TRBJ1-4; 8 nucleotides match TRBD1. J lost 1 base, V lost 6 bases, and 1 base had no gene match. The CDR3 covers 14 residues. The germline V gene encodes CDR1 MNHEY and CDR2 SVGAGI. The CDR3 protein is CASRQGGTNEKLFF. CDR3 sequence (DNA): TGTGCCAGCAGACAGGGGGGAACTAATGAAAAACTGTTTTTT.

The chain links TRBV20-1 to TRBJ1-3; D remains ambiguous. The CDR3 length is 17 residues. Per the germline V gene, CDR1 is DFQATT and CDR2 is SNEGSKA (reference sequence). Trimming left V 3 bases short and J 4 bases short, with 22 bases between. The CDR3 sequence is CSASTAPGVLGGNTIYF. For the CDR3, the DNA is TGCAGTGCTAGTACGGCCCCTGGGGTACTAGGGGGAAACACCATATATTTT.

V gene TRBV5-6 combines with J gene TRBJ2-1; TRBD2 matches 7 bases. The CDR3 is made up of 16 amino acids. The germline V gene has CDR1 SGHDT and CDR2 YYEEEE. V lost 2 bases to trimming and J lost 8 bases; unmatched junction nucleotides: 13. The CDR3 nucleotides are TGTGCCAGCAGCTTCGTTAAGCGGGGCGGCGGCGATGAGCAGTTCTTC. Translated: CASSFVKRGGGDEQFF. Complete variable domain (other parts from reference TRBV5-6 and TRBJ2-1): DAGVTQSPTHLIKTRGQQVTLRCSPKSGHDTVSWYQQALGQGPQFIFQYYEEEERQRGNFPDRFSGHQFPNYSSELNVNALLLGDSALYLCASSFVKRGGGDEQFFGPGTRLTVL.

V gene TRBV25-1 combines with J gene TRBJ2-3; 8 positions match TRBD2. CDR3 length: 16 amino acids. With V trimmed by 1 base and J by 4 bases, 7 bases remained unmatched. Germline V gene sequence: CDR1 MGHDK, CDR2 SYGVNS. The CDR3 region is CASSEFGSGGPDTQYF. In DNA form, the CDR3 reads TGTGCCAGCAGTGAATTTGGCAGCGGGGGTCCAGATACGCAGTATTTT.

The chain links TRBV18 to TRBJ2-1; D gene uncertain. Germline assignment: CDR1 KGHSH and CDR2 LQKENI. This CDR3 has 14 amino acids. V shed 4 bases and J shed 5 bases, with 12 bases lying between them. In nucleotides, the CDR3 is TGTGCCAGCTCACTAGCCGTTGTGAACAATGAGCAGTTCTTC. Translation: CASSLAVVNNEQFF.

V is TRBV28 and J is TRBJ1-2; D gene ambiguous. The germline V and J ends were trimmed by 10 bases and 4 bases, with 16 bases remaining between them. Germline values: CDR1 MDHEN, CDR2 SYDVKM. The CDR3 sequence is 13 residues long. The CDR3 loop is CATHDGLFYGYTF. The CDR3 region has the DNA TGTGCCACTCACGATGGCCTCTTCTATGGCTACACCTTC.

This sequence joins TRBV9 and TRBJ2-7; no firm D call. CDR3 length: 16 residues. The V end lost 4 bases, the J end lost 2 bases, and 19 bases lay between the germline ends. Germline V gene lookup returns CDR1 SGDLS and CDR2 YYNGEE. As DNA, the CDR3 is TGTGCCAGCAGCACCAGAGGTAGTTTACCCGCCTACGAGCAGTACTTC. Its protein is CASSTRGSLPAYEQYF.

The rearrangement links TRBV14 to TRBJ2-1, with 10 bases fitting TRBD2. CDR3 length: 20 amino acids. CDR1 is SGHDN, CDR2 FVKESK, per germline. With V trimmed by 3 bases and J by 5 bases, 19 bases remained unmatched. The CDR3 loop is CASSHYPRYKAGGGHNEQFF. Here the CDR3 DNA reads TGTGCCAGCAGCCATTACCCTAGATACAAAGCGGGAGGGGGCCACAATGAGCAGTTCTTC.

This sequence joins TRBV2 and TRBJ1-2, with D perhaps matching TRBD1 (6 bases). The length of the CDR3 is 13 residues. Germline assignment: CDR1 SNHLY and CDR2 FYNNEI. Trimming left V 6 bases short and J 4 bases short, with 12 bases between. The CDR3 here is CASSNTGTYGYTF. In DNA form, the CDR3 reads TGTGCCAGCAGCAACACAGGGACCTATGGCTACACCTTC. Full variable domain (rest looked up from reference TRBV2 and TRBJ1-2): EPEVTQTPSHQVTQMGQEVILRCVPISNHLYFYWYRQILGQKVEFLVSFYNNEISEKSEIFDDQFSVERPDGSNFTLKIRSTKLEDSAMYFCASSNTGTYGYTFGSGTRLTVV.

V is TRBV2 and J is TRBJ2-1, with D tentatively TRBD1 or TRBD2 (6 bases each). CDR1 is SNHLY and CDR2 is FYNNEI in the germline V gene. Trimming pared 6 bases from V and 7 bases from J, leaving 10 bases between. This CDR3 spans 12 amino acids. As DNA, the CDR3 is TGTGCCAGCAGCAAAGGGGGGAATGAGCAGTTCTTC. Amino acids: CASSKGGNEQFF.

This clone was found a few times. The CDR3 loop is CASSADGNNSPLHF. Here the CDR3 DNA reads TGTGCCAGCAGCGCCGACGGGAATAATTCACCCCTCCACTTT. The chain joins TRBV7-3 to TRBJ1-6; D remains unclear. V lost 5 bases, J lost 5 bases, and 10 bases lay in between. Germline V CDR1 and CDR2: SGHTA, FQGTGA. The CDR3 consists of 14 residues.

The V call is TRBV12-3 or TRBV12-4, the J call TRBJ1-1; D gene unclear. CDR3 length: 10 residues. The V gene lost 0 bases and the J gene lost 7 bases, with 0 bases spanning the gap. The CDR3 DNA follows: TGTGCCAGCAGTTTAGCTGAAGCTTTCTTT. Protein product: CASSLAEAFF.

The chain combines TRBV30 with TRBJ1-2, with 8 nucleotides matching TRBD1. J gave up 8 bases and V 3 bases, and 5 bases lay outside the gene matches. The germline gives CDR1 GTSNPN, CDR2 SVGIG (reference sequence). The CDR3 loop spans 12 amino acids. The CDR3 region is CAWSQGARGYTF. The CDR3 DNA sequence: TGTGCCTGGAGCCAGGGGGCGAGGGGCTACACCTTC.

V and J are TRBV28 and TRBJ1-3; TRBD1 matches at 7 bases. V trimming: 5 bases; J trimming: 0 bases; junction bases outside the gene matches: 4. There are 15 residues in the CDR3. In germline, CDR1 is MDHEN, CDR2 SYDVKM. The DNA for the CDR3 is TGTGCCAGCAGTCCAGGACAGGCCTCTGGAAACACCATATATTTT. This encodes CASSPGQASGNTIYF.

This rearrangement joins TRBV27 to TRBJ1-2, with 10 bases that match TRBD1. CDR3 length: 13 residues. Losses at the gene ends were 6 bases for V and 5 bases for J; bases not matched to a gene: 3. Germline V gene sequence: CDR1 MNHEY, CDR2 SMNVEV (reference sequence). CDR3 in amino acids: CASRSGQGYGYTF. CDR3 nucleotide sequence: TGTGCCAGCAGATCGGGACAGGGGTATGGCTACACCTTC.